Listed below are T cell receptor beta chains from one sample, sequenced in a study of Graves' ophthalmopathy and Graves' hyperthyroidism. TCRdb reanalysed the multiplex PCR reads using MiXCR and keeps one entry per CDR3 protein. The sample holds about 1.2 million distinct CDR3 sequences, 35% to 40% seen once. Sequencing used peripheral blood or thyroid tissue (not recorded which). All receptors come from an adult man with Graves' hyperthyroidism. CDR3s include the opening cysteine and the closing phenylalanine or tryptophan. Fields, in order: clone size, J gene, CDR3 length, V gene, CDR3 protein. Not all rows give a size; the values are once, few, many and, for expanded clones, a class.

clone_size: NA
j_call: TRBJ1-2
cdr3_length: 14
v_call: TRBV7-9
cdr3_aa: CASSFGGSGNGYTF

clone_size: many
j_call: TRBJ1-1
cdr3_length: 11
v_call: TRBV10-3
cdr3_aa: CAIMENTEAFF

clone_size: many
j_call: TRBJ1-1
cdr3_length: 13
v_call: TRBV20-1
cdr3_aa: CSARDRLNTEAFF

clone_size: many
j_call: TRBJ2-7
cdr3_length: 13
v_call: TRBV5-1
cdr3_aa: CASSSGTHYEQYF

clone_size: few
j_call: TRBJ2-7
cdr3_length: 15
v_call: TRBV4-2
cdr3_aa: CASSQVGIRSHEQYF

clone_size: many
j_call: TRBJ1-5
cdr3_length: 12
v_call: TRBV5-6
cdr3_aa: CASSVINQPQHF

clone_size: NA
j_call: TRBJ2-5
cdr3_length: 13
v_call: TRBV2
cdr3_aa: CASSHKESETQYF

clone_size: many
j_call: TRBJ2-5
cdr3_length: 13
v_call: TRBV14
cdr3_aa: CASSWDKQETQYF

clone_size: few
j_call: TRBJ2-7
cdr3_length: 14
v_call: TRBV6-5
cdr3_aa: CASSYIGGSYEQYF

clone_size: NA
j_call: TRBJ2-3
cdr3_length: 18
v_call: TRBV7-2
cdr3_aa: CASSSGTSGSLGTDTQYF

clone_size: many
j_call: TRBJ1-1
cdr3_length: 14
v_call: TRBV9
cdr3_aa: CASSVELENTEAFF

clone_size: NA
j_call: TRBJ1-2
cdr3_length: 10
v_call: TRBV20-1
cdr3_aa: CRDGSGGYTF

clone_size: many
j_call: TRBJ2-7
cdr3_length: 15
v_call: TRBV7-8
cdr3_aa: CASSLEVIRSYEQYF

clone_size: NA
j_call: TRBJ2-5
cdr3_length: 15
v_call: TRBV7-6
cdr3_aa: CASSSYRLAGETQYF

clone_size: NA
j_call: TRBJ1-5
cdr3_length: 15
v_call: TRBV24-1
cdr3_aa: CATSALDKRNQPQHF

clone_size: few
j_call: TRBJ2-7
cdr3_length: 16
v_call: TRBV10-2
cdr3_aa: CASSYSVTGHTYEQYF

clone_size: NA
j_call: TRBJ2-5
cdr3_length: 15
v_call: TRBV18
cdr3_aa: CASSPPGFRQETQYF

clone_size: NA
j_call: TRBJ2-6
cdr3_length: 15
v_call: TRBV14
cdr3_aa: CASSQVSTGANVLTF

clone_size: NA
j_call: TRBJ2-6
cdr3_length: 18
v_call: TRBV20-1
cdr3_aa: CSAGDPRQGSSGANVLTF

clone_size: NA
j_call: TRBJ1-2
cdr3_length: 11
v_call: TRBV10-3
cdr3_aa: CASRGRGYYTF

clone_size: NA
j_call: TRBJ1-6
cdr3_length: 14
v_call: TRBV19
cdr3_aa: CAGSGTGRNSPLHF

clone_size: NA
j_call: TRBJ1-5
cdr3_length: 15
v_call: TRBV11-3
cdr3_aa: CASSVSTGVNQPQHF

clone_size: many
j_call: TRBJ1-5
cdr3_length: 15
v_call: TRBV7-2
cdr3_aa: CASSPSRVGNQPQHF

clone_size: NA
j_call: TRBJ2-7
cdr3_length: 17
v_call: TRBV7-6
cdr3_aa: CASSLGVASGGAYEQYF

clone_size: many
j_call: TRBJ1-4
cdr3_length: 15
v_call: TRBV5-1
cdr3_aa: CASSLDRVTNEKLFF

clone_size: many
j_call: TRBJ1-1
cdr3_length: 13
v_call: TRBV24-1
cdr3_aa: CATSQGRNTEAFF

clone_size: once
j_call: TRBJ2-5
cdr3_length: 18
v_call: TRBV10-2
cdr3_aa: CASVPKRGGLAGEETQYF

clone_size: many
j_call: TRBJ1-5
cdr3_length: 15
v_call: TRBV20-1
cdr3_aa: CSARVQSLGNQPQHF

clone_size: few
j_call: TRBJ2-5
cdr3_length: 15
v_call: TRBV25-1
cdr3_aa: CASSEPGQTQETQYF

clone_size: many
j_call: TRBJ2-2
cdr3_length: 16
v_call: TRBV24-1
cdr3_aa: CATRGKGLSDTGELFF

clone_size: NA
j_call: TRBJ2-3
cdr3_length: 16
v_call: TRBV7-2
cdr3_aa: CASSLVGGLTDDTQYF

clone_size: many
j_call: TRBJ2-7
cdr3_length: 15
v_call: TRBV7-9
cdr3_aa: CASSLTSGIRYEQYF

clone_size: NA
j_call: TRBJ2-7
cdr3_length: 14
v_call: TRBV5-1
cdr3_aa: CATRRDRGTYEQYF

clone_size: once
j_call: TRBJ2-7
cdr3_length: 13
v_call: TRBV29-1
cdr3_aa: CSVATGQYGEQYF

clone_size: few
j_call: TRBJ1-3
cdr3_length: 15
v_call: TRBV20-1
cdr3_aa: CSASDVQYSGNTIYF

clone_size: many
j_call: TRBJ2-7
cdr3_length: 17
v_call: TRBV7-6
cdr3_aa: CASSFGGREALTYEQYF

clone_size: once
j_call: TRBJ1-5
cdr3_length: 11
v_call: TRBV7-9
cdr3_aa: CASSLDWYEHF

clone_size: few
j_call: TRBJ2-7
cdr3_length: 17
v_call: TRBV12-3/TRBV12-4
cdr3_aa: CASRATSGRSFYYEQYF

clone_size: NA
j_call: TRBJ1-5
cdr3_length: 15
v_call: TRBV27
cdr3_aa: CASSLRRGDNQPQHF

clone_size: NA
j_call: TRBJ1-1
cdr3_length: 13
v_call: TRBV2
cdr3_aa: CASRDQGNTEAFF

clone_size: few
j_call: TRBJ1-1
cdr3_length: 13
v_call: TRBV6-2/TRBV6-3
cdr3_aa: CASSYSRGREAFF

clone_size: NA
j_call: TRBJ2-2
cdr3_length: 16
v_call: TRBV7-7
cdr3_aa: CASSSTAGTHTGELFF

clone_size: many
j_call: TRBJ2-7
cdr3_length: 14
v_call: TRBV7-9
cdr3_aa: CASTIVREINEQYF

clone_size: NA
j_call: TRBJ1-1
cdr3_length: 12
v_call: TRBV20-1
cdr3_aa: CSARGQPTEAFF

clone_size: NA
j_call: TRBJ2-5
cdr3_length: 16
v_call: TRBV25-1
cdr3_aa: CASSQAGVSGDETQYF

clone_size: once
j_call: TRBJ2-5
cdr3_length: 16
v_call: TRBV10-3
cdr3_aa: CAISEVLTSPQETQYF